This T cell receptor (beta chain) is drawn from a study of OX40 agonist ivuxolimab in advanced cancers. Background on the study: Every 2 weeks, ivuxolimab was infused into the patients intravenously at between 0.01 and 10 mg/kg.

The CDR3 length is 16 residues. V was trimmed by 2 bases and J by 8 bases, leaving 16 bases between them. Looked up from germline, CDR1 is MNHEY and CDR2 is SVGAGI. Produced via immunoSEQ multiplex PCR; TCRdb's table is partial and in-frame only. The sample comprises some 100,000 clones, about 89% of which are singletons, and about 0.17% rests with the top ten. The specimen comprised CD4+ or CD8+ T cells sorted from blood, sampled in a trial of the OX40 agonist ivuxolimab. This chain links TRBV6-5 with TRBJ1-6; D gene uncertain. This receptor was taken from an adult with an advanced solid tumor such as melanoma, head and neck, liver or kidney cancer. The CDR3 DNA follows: TGTGCCAGCAGTTACGGACCGGGCCTATTAGATTCACCCCTCCACTTT. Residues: CASSYGPGLLDSPLHF.